This T cell receptor beta chain came from a study of blood T cell repertoires in COVID-19. V dropped 3 bases and J dropped 7 bases, with 23 bases sitting between them. Germline assignment: CDR1 KGHDR and CDR2 SFDVKD. The CDR3 is made up of 17 amino acids. Using immunoSEQ multiplex PCR, the repertoire was profiled, and TCRdb retains in-frame clones only, with some absent. The table records about 67,000 clones, 88% of them present only once. Source material: peripheral blood. This receptor was identified in an older woman with acute or convalescent COVID-19. The chain carries TRBV24-1 and TRBJ2-5, with TRBD1 as a possible D gene (6 bases). The CDR3 loop is CATSDATAATLGGTQYF. Written as DNA, the CDR3 is TGTGCCACCAGTGATGCGACGGCCGCAACCTTAGGGGGGACCCAGTACTTC.